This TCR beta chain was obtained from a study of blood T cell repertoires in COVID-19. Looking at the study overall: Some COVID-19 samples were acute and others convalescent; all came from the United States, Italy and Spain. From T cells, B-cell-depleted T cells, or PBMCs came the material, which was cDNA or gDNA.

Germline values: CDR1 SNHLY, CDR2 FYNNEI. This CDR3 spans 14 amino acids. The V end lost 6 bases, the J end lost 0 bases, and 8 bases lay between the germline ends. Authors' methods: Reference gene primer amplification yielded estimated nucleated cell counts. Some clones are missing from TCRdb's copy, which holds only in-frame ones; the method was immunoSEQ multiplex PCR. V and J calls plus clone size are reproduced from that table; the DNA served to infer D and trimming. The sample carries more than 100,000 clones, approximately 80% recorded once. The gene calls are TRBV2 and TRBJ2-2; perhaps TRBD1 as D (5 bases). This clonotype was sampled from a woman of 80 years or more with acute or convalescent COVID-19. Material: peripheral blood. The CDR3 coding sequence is TGTGCCAGCAGCCCCAGGGCGAACACCGGGGAGCTGTTTTTT. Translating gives CASSPRANTGELFF.